This T cell receptor beta chain was documented in a study of OX40 agonist ivuxolimab in advanced cancers. Across the study: The drug used for patients, ivuxolimab, was an agonistic anti-OX40 (CD134) antibody.

In regard to this clone: The antigen is undetermined.

The V end lost 4 bases, the J end lost 2 bases, and 17 bases lay between the germline ends. Germline CDR1 MNHNS, CDR2 SASEGT. The CDR3 is 16 residues long. Study findings and constraints: In the 0.1 to 3.0 mg/kg range, CD4+ and CD8+ blood T cells had expanded clonally by week 6. Normalized T-cell clonal expansion was also low in a subset of nonresponders.

TCRdb keeps only in-frame clones here, not all; method: immunoSEQ multiplex PCR. The sample has 130,000 or so clones; around nine tenths are singletons. This sequence was found in an adult with an advanced solid tumor such as melanoma, head and neck, liver or kidney cancer. This material consisted of CD4+ or CD8+ T cells sorted from blood, taken in a trial of the OX40 agonist ivuxolimab. The rearrangement links TRBV6-1 to TRBJ1-1, with TRBD1 as a possible D gene (6 bases). The CDR3 protein is CASSVGQHLPNTEAFF. The CDR3 DNA reads TGTGCCAGCAGTGTCGGACAGCACCTCCCCAACACTGAAGCTTTCTTT.